This is a list of T cell receptor beta chains from one sample in a study of T-cell memory formation after mild COVID-19. TCRdb analysed the 5' RACE reads with MiXCR anew, one entry per CDR3 protein. The sample has about 15,000 distinct CDR3 sequences, 20% to 25% seen once. The sequenced sample consisted of PBMCs or a T cell subset sorted from them (not recorded which). These receptors were taken from a young man who had mild COVID-19 (a few samples of this study predate the infection). Cell type and time point are not known. The conserved cysteine and the conserved F or W are not part of the CDR3 here.

v_gene: TRBV5-1; j_gene: TRBJ1-6; CDR3aa: ASRKLGPRGNSPLH
v_gene: TRBV6-6; j_gene: TRBJ2-2; CDR3aa: ASLDLASNTGELF
v_gene: TRBV27; j_gene: TRBJ1-2; CDR3aa: ASSFSQIYGYT
v_gene: TRBV5-1; j_gene: TRBJ2-7; CDR3aa: ASSLAGGAYEQY
v_gene: TRBV11-2; j_gene: TRBJ2-1; CDR3aa: ASSLGNVYNEQF
v_gene: TRBV6-2/TRBV6-3; j_gene: TRBJ2-7; CDR3aa: ASSSRTDSYEQY
v_gene: TRBV25-1; j_gene: TRBJ2-7; CDR3aa: ASSEFYEQY
v_gene: TRBV10-3; j_gene: TRBJ1-2; CDR3aa: AISESYRSRGGYGYT
v_gene: TRBV7-9; j_gene: TRBJ2-5; CDR3aa: ASSPRLAMPQETQY
v_gene: TRBV12-3/TRBV12-4; j_gene: TRBJ1-5; CDR3aa: ACSLRRNQPQH
v_gene: TRBV7-3; j_gene: TRBJ2-2; CDR3aa: ASSLMSGRGTGELF
v_gene: TRBV27; j_gene: TRBJ2-2; CDR3aa: ASSSLARRELF
v_gene: TRBV5-1; j_gene: TRBJ1-1; CDR3aa: ASSPRGTEAF
v_gene: TRBV5-4; j_gene: TRBJ2-7; CDR3aa: ASSRLWTATSYEQY
v_gene: TRBV2; j_gene: TRBJ1-6; CDR3aa: ASNFPATGPYNSPLH
v_gene: TRBV11-2; j_gene: TRBJ2-4; CDR3aa: ASSSTGNIQY
v_gene: TRBV12-3/TRBV12-4; j_gene: TRBJ2-5; CDR3aa: ASSFLYQETQY
v_gene: TRBV12-3/TRBV12-4; j_gene: TRBJ1-2; CDR3aa: ASSRTGPDYGYT
v_gene: TRBV7-6; j_gene: TRBJ2-3; CDR3aa: ASSFLAGNTDTQY
v_gene: TRBV27; j_gene: TRBJ2-3; CDR3aa: ASGGGYEDTQY
v_gene: TRBV6-5; j_gene: TRBJ2-2; CDR3aa: ASVEGNTGELF
v_gene: TRBV12-3/TRBV12-4; j_gene: TRBJ1-5; CDR3aa: ASRTGPRRPQH
v_gene: TRBV6-1; j_gene: TRBJ1-1; CDR3aa: ASSVGTGVRYTEAF
v_gene: TRBV6-2/TRBV6-3; j_gene: TRBJ2-1; CDR3aa: ASSSRVLGTAVMGSYNEQF
v_gene: TRBV9; j_gene: TRBJ2-3; CDR3aa: ASSPVVAGGGDTQY
v_gene: TRBV6-5; j_gene: TRBJ2-1; CDR3aa: ASSYLLAGVNEQF
v_gene: TRBV7-2; j_gene: TRBJ1-6; CDR3aa: ASSHPRQLGSYNSPLH
v_gene: TRBV13; j_gene: TRBJ2-2; CDR3aa: ASSLFQGIAGELF
v_gene: TRBV7-8; j_gene: TRBJ2-7; CDR3aa: ASSLDLTGWDEQY
v_gene: TRBV6-6; j_gene: TRBJ1-2; CDR3aa: ASSLGQGNYGYT
v_gene: TRBV24-1; j_gene: TRBJ2-1; CDR3aa: ATSDLRTGGHEQF
v_gene: TRBV11-2; j_gene: TRBJ2-1; CDR3aa: ASSSTGTISSYNEQF
v_gene: TRBV9; j_gene: TRBJ1-2; CDR3aa: ASSLSDPRGGYT
v_gene: TRBV7-9; j_gene: TRBJ2-4; CDR3aa: ASSLDQWTGNIQY
v_gene: TRBV10-1; j_gene: TRBJ2-1; CDR3aa: ASSESAGSYNEQF
v_gene: TRBV20-1; j_gene: TRBJ2-1; CDR3aa: SALAGGRNNEQF
v_gene: TRBV5-6; j_gene: TRBJ1-1; CDR3aa: ASSLGGPTEAF
v_gene: TRBV7-8; j_gene: TRBJ1-2; CDR3aa: ASSLAQTYGYT
v_gene: TRBV6-2/TRBV6-3; j_gene: TRBJ2-2; CDR3aa: ASSYGRPGLNTGELF
v_gene: TRBV4-1; j_gene: TRBJ2-3; CDR3aa: ASSQWTGSTDTQY
v_gene: TRBV29-1; j_gene: TRBJ1-4; CDR3aa: SVEDGSANEKLF
v_gene: TRBV29-1; j_gene: TRBJ1-1; CDR3aa: SVEQGLETEAF
v_gene: TRBV5-1; j_gene: TRBJ2-3; CDR3aa: ASSLAGSLDTQY
v_gene: TRBV28; j_gene: TRBJ1-1; CDR3aa: ASSNLPAPTGASTEAF
v_gene: TRBV4-1; j_gene: TRBJ1-4; CDR3aa: ASRGHPISTNEKLF
v_gene: TRBV2; j_gene: TRBJ1-5; CDR3aa: ASSVERGNQPQH
v_gene: TRBV6-6; j_gene: TRBJ1-1; CDR3aa: ASSSFRPMNTEAF
v_gene: TRBV27; j_gene: TRBJ1-6; CDR3aa: ASSLRPQGGNSPLH
v_gene: TRBV6-9; j_gene: TRBJ2-1; CDR3aa: ASSMYPRRSPPYNEQF
v_gene: TRBV5-1; j_gene: TRBJ2-5; CDR3aa: ASSPGRGQETQY
v_gene: TRBV4-3; j_gene: TRBJ2-7; CDR3aa: ASSQEAPGGPAEQY
v_gene: TRBV5-1; j_gene: TRBJ1-2; CDR3aa: ASSWDLPANYGYT
v_gene: TRBV3-1; j_gene: TRBJ2-5; CDR3aa: ASSKDRGETQY
v_gene: TRBV29-1; j_gene: TRBJ2-3; CDR3aa: SVEGGFVGADTQY
v_gene: TRBV29-1; j_gene: TRBJ2-3; CDR3aa: SVEVGGLPTDTQY
v_gene: TRBV20-1; j_gene: TRBJ2-7; CDR3aa: SAGTGSYEQY
v_gene: TRBV20-1; j_gene: TRBJ1-5; CDR3aa: SVIGDSNQPQH
v_gene: TRBV7-2; j_gene: TRBJ2-1; CDR3aa: ASSSLAGGTYNEQF
v_gene: TRBV7-2; j_gene: TRBJ2-2; CDR3aa: ASSTGWQGWDTGELF